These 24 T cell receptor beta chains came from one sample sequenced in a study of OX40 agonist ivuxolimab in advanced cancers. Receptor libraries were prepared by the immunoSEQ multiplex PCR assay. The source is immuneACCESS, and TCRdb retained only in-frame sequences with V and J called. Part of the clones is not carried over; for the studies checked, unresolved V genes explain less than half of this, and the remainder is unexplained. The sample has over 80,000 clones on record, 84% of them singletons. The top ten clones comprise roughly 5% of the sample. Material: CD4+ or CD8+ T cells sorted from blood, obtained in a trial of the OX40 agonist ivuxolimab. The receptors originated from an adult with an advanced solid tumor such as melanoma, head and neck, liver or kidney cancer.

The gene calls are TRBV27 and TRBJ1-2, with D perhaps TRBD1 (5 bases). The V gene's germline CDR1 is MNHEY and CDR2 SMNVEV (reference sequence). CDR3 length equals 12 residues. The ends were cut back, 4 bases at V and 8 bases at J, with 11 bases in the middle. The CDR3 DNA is TGTGCCAGCAGTTCCAGGGTGGGGGGCTACACCTTC. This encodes CASSSRVGGYTF.

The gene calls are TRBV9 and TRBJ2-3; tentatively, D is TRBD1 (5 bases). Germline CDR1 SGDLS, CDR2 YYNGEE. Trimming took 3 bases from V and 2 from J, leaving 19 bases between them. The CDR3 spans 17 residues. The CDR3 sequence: CASSGGLLLHHTDTQYF. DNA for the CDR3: TGTGCCAGCAGCGGGGGCCTTCTTCTACACCACACAGATACGCAGTATTTT.

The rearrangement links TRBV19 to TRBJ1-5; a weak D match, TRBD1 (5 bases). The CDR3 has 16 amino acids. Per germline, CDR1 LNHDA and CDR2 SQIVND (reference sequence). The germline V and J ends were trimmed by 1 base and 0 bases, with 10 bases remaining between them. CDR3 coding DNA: TGTGCCAGTAGTATAGCCGGGACCGATAGCAATCAGCCCCAGCATTTT. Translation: CASSIAGTDSNQPQHF.

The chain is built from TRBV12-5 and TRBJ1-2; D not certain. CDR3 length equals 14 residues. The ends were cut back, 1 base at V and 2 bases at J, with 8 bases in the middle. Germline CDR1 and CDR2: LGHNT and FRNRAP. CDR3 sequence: CASGLAPENYGYTF. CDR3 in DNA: TGTGCTAGTGGTTTGGCCCCAGAGAACTATGGCTACACCTTC.

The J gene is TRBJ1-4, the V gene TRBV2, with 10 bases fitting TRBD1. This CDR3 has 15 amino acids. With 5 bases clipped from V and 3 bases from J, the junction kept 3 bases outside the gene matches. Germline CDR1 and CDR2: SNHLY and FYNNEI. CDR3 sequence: CASSWGTGANEKLFF. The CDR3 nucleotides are TGTGCCAGCAGTTGGGGGACAGGGGCTAATGAAAAACTGTTTTTT. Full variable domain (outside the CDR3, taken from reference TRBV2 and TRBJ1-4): EPEVTQTPSHQVTQMGQEVILRCVPISNHLYFYWYRQILGQKVEFLVSFYNNEISEKSEIFDDQFSVERPDGSNFTLKIRSTKLEDSAMYFCASSWGTGANEKLFFGSGTQLSVL.

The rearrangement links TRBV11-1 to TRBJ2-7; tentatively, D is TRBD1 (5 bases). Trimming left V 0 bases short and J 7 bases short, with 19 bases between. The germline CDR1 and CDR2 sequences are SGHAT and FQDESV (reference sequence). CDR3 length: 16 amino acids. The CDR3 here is CASSLAMGPLSREQYF. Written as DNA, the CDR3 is TGTGCCAGCAGCTTAGCAATGGGGCCTCTATCCCGGGAGCAGTACTTC.

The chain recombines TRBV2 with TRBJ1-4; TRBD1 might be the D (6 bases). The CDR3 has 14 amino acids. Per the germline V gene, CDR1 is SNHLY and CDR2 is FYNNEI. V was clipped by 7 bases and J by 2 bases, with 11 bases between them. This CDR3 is CASIEGGTNEKLFF. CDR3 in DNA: TGTGCCAGCATAGAGGGGGGCACTAATGAAAAACTGTTTTTT. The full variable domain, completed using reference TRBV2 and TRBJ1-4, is EPEVTQTPSHQVTQMGQEVILRCVPISNHLYFYWYRQILGQKVEFLVSFYNNEISEKSEIFDDQFSVERPDGSNFTLKIRSTKLEDSAMYFCASIEGGTNEKLFFGSGTQLSVL.

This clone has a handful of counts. Written as DNA, the CDR3 is TGTGCCAGCAGTTCGACTAGCGGGAGCGGGAATGAGCAGTTCTTC. This translates into CASSSTSGSGNEQFF. The genes are TRBV27 and TRBJ2-1; TRBD2 matches 12 bases. V gave up 4 bases and J gave up 7 bases; unmatched junction bases: 5. Germline assignment: CDR1 MNHEY and CDR2 SMNVEV (reference sequence). This CDR3 contains 15 residues.

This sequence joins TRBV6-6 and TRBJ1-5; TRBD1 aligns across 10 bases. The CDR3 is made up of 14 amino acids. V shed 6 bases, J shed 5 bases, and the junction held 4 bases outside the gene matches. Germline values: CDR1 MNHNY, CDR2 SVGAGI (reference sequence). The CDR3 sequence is CASSDRGRDQPQHF. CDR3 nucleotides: TGTGCCAGCAGCGACAGGGGGCGAGATCAGCCCCAGCATTTT.

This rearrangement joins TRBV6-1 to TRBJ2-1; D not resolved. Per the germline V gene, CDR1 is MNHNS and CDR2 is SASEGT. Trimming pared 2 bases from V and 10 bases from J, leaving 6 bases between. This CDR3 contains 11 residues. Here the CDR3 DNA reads TGTGCCAGCAGTGAATTCGGCGAGCAGTTCTTC. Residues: CASSEFGEQFF.

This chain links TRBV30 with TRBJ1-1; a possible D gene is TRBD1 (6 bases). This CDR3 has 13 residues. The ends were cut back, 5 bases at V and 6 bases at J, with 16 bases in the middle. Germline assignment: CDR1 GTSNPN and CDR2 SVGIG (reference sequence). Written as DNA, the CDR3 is TGTGCCTGGGGCCCGGACAGATTGGCTGAAGCTTTCTTT. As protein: CAWGPDRLAEAFF. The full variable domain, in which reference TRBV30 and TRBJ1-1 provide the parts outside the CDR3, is SQTIHQWPATLVQPVGSPLSLECTVEGTSNPNLYWYRQAAGRGLQLLFYSVGIGQISSEVPQNLSASRPQDRQFILSSKKLLLSDSGFYLCAWGPDRLAEAFFGQGTRLTVV.

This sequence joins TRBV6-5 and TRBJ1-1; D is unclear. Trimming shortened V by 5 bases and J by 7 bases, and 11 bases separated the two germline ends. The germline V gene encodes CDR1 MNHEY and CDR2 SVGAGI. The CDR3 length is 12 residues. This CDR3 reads CASSAGRDEAFF. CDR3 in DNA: TGTGCCAGCAGTGCTGGACGTGATGAAGCTTTCTTT.

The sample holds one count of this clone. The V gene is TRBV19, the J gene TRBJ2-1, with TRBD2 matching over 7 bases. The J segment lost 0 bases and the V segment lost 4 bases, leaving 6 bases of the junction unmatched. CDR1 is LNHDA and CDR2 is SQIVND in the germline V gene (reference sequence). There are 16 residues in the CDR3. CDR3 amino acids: CASSSQSGASYNEQFF. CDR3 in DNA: TGTGCCAGTAGTAGCCAAAGCGGGGCCTCCTACAATGAGCAGTTCTTC. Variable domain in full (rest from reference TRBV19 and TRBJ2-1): DGGITQSPKYLFRKEGQNVTLSCEQNLNHDAMYWYRQDPGQGLRLIYYSQIVNDFQKGDIAEGYSVSREKKESFPLTVTSAQKNPTAFYLCASSSQSGASYNEQFFGPGTRLTVL.

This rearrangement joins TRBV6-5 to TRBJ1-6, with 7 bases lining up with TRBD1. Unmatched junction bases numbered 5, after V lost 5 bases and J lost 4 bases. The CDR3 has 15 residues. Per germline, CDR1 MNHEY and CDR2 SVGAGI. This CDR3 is CASSTRDSYNSPLHF. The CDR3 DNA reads TGTGCCAGCAGTACCCGGGACAGTTATAATTCACCCCTCCACTTT.

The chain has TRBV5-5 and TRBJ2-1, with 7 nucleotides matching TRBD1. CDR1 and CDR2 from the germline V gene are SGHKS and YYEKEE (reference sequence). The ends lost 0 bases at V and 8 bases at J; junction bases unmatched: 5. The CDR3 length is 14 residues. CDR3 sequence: CASSLDRGLDEQFF. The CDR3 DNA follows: TGTGCCAGCAGCTTGGACAGGGGTCTGGATGAGCAGTTCTTC. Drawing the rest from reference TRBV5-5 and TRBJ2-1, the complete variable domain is DAGVTQSPTHLIKTRGQQVTLRCSPISGHKSVSWYQQVLGQGPQFIFQYYEKEERGRGNFPDRFSARQFPNYSSELNVNALLLGDSALYLCASSLDRGLDEQFFGPGTRLTVL.

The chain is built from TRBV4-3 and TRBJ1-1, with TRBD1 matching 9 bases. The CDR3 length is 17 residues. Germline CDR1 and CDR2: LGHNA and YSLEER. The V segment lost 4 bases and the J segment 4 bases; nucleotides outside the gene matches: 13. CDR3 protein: CASSRDVPGQGGTEAFF. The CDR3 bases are TGCGCCAGCAGCCGAGACGTTCCGGGACAGGGCGGCACTGAAGCTTTCTTT.

The chain's CDR3 is CASSLYGDNEQFF. CDR3 coding DNA: TGTGCCAGCAGTTTATATGGGGACAATGAGCAGTTCTTC. The rearrangement links TRBV27 to TRBJ2-1; unclear D gene. CDR1 and CDR2 from the germline V gene are MNHEY and SMNVEV (reference sequence). This CDR3 region has 13 residues. Trimming took 1 base from V and 5 from J, leaving 6 bases between them.

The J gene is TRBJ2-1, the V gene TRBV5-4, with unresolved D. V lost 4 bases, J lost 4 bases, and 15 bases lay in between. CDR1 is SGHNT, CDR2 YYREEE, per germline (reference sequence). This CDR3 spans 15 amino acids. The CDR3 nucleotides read TGTGCCAGCAGCGACCCGGGCCTGAATTACAATGAGCAGTTCTTC. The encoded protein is CASSDPGLNYNEQFF.

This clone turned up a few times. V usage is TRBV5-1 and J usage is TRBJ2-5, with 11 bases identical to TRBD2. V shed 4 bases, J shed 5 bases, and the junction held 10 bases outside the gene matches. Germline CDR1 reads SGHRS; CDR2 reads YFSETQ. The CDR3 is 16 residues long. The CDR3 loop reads CASSPAPSGRSETQYF. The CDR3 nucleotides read TGCGCCAGCAGCCCGGCCCCTAGCGGGAGGAGTGAGACCCAGTACTTC.

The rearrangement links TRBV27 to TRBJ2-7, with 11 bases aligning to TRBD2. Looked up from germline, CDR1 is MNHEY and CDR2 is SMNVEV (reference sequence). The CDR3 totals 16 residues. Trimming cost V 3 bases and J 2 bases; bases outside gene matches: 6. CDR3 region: CASSFLTSGEPYEQYF. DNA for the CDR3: TGTGCCAGCAGTTTTTTGACTAGCGGGGAACCCTACGAGCAGTACTTC.

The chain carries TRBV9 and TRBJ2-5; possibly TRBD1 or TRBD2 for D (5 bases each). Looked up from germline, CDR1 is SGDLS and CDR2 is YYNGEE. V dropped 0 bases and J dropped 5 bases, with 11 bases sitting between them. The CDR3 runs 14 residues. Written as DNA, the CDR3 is TGTGCCAGCAGCGTAGGTTGGGGGAAGGAGACCCAGTACTTC. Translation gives CASSVGWGKETQYF. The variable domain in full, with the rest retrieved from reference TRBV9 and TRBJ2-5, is DSGVTQTPKHLITATGQRVTLRCSPRSGDLSVYWYQQSLDQGLQFLIQYYNGEERAKGNILERFSAQQFPDLHSELNLSSLELGDSALYFCASSVGWGKETQYFGPGTRLLVL.

This chain's CDR3 is CSVEDGKRGAEDTQYF. As DNA, the CDR3 is TGCAGCGTTGAAGATGGGAAGCGGGGGGCCGAGGATACGCAGTATTTT. The chain is built from TRBV29-1 and TRBJ2-3, with TRBD2 identical over 9 bases. The CDR3 spans 16 residues. The trim removed 0 bases at V and 6 bases at J, leaving 10 bases unmatched. CDR1 and CDR2 from the germline V gene are SQVTM and ANQGSEA.

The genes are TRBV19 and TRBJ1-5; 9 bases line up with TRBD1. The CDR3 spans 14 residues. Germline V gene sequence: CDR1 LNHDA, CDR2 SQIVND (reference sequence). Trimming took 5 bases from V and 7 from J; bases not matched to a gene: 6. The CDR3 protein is CASSLQGARQPQHF. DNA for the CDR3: TGTGCCAGTAGTCTACAGGGGGCGCGGCAGCCCCAGCATTTT.

The CDR3 loop is CASSSTAQETQYF. CDR3 sequence (DNA): TGTGCCAGCAGCTCGACGGCCCAAGAGACCCAGTACTTC. The chain employs TRBV5-4 and TRBJ2-5; no firm D call. Germline CDR1 is SGHNT and CDR2 is YYREEE (reference sequence). The CDR3 runs 13 residues. V was cut by 3 bases and J by 1 base, with 7 bases left in between.